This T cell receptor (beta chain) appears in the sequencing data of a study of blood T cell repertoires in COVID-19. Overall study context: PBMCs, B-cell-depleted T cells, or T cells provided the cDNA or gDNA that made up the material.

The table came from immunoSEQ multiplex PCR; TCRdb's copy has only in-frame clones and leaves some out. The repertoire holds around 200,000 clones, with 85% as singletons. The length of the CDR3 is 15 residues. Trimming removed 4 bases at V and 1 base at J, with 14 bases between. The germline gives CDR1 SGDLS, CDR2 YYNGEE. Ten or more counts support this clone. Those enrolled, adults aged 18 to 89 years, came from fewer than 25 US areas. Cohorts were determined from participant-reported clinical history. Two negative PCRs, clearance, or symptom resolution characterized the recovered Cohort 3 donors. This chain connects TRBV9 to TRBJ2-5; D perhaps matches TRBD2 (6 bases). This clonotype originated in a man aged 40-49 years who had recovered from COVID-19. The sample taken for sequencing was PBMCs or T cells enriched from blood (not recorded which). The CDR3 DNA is TGTGCCAGCAGCCCGGGGGAGGTTTCCCAAGAGACCCAGTACTTC. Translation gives CASSPGEVSQETQYF.